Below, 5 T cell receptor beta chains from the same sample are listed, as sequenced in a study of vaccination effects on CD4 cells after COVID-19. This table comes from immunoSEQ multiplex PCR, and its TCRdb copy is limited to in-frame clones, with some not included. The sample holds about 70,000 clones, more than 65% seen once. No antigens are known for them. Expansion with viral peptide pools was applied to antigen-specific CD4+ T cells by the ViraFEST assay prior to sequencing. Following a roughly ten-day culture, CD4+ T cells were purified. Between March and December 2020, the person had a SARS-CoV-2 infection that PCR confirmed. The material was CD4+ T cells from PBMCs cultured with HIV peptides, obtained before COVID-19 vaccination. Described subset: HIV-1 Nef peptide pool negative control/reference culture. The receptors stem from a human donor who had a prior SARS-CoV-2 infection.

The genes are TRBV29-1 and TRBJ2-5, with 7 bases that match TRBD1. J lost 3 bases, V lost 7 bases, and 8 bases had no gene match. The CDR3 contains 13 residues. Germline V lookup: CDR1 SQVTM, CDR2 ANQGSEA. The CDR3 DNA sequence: TGCAGCGCCCTCAGGGGGAGAGAAGAGACCCAGTACTTC. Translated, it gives CSALRGREETQYF.

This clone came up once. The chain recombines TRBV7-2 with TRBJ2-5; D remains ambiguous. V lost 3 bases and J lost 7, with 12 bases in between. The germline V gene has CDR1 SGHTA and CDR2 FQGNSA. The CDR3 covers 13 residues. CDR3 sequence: CASSLMGMGTQYF. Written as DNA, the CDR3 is TGTGCCAGCAGCTTGATGGGGATGGGGACCCAGTACTTC. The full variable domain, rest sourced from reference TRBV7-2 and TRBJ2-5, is GAGVSQSPSNKVTEKGKDVELRCDPISGHTALYWYRQSLGQGLEFLIYFQGNSAPDKSGLPSDRFSAERTGGSVSTLTIQRTQQEDSAVYLCASSLMGMGTQYFGPGTRLLVL.

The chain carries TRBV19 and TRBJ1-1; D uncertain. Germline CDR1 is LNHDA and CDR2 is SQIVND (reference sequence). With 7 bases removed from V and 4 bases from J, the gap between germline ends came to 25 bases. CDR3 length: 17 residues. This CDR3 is CASTLWERGGLSTEAFF. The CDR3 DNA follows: TGTGCCAGTACTCTCTGGGAGCGGGGAGGGTTAAGCACTGAAGCTTTCTTT.

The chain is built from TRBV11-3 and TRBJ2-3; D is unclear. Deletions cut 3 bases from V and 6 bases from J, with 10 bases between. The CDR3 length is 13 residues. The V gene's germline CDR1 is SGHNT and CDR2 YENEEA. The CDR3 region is CASSLQTWDTQYF. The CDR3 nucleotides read TGTGCCAGCAGCTTGCAGACCTGGGATACGCAGTATTTT. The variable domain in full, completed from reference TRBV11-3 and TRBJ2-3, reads EAGVVQSPRYKIIEKKQPVAFWCNPISGHNTLYWYLQNLGQGPELLIRYENEEAVDDSQLPKDRFSAERLKGVDSTLKIQPAELGDSAVYLCASSLQTWDTQYFGPGTRLTVL.

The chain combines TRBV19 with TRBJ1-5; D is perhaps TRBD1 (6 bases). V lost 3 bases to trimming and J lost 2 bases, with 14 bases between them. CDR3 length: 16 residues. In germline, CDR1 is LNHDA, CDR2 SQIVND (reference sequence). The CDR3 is CASSIEGGQGNQPQHF. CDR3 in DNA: TGTGCCAGTAGTATCGAGGGGGGGCAAGGCAATCAGCCCCAGCATTTT.